These 7 T cell receptor beta chains came from one sample sequenced in a study of T-cell reconstitution after alpha-beta-depleted transplantation in children. It was with unique molecular identifiers that the TCRbeta library was prepared. TCRdb analysed the PCR reads with MiXCR anew, one entry per CDR3 protein. This sample has 200,000 or so distinct CDR3 sequences, with around 5.9% found just once. The source was PBMCs, collected before TCRalphabeta/CD19-depleted stem cell transplant. These receptors all come from a girl less than two years old with combined immunodeficiency, due to receive a stem cell transplant.

This clonotype was seen repeatedly, ten times or more. The V call is TRBV7-8, the J call TRBJ2-1; 7 bases map to TRBD2. The CDR3 runs to 16 residues. Losses at the gene ends were 5 bases for V and 0 bases for J; bases not matched to a gene: 7. Germline V CDR1 and CDR2: SGHVS, FQNEAQ. The CDR3 spells CASSRRRTSSYNEQFF. In nucleotides, the CDR3 is TGTGCCAGCAGCCGTAGGAGGACTAGCTCCTACAATGAGCAGTTCTTC.

This clonotype turned up a few times. The V call is TRBV20-1, the J call TRBJ1-1; TRBD1 matches at 7 bases. V shed 1 base, J shed 3 bases, and the junction held 2 bases outside the gene matches. CDR1 DFQATT and CDR2 SNEGSKA come from the germline V gene (reference sequence). The CDR3 has 13 amino acids. The CDR3 reads CSARAGGDTEAFF. The CDR3 DNA sequence: TGCAGTGCTAGAGCAGGGGGGGACACTGAAGCTTTCTTT.

The sample holds many counts of this clonotype. The chain has TRBV20-1 and TRBJ1-1; D gene uncertain. Per the germline V gene, CDR1 is DFQATT and CDR2 is SNEGSKA (reference sequence). The CDR3 contains 12 residues. V was clipped by 3 bases and J by 1 base, with 6 bases between them. The CDR3 region is CSASGSNTEAFF. DNA of the CDR3: TGCAGTGCTAGTGGCTCGAACACTGAAGCTTTCTTT.

The table lists this clonotype with a few counts. J is TRBJ1-2 and V is TRBV6-1; 7 positions match TRBD1. The CDR3 totals 14 residues. V shed 7 bases and J 4 bases; nucleotides not matched to a gene: 9. CDR1 is MNHNS, CDR2 SASEGT, per germline. This chain's CDR3 is CASTNGGTAYGYTF. In DNA, the CDR3 is TGTGCCAGCACCAACGGGGGGACAGCCTATGGCTACACCTTC.

This clonotype was detected ten times or more. This sequence joins TRBV18 and TRBJ2-2; no clear D gene. The CDR3 totals 19 residues. Looked up from germline, CDR1 is KGHSH and CDR2 is LQKENI. V was pared by 0 bases and J by 0 bases, with 17 bases between. The CDR3 DNA is TGTGCCAGCTCACCACCGAGATTAGGACGGCTCACGAACACCGGGGAGCTGTTTTTT. Translating it yields CASSPPRLGRLTNTGELFF.

This chain connects TRBV7-2 to TRBJ1-2; 7 bases line up with TRBD1. Trimming cost V 5 bases and J 6 bases; bases outside gene matches: 6. The CDR3 totals 13 residues. Germline CDR1 and CDR2: SGHTA and FQGNSA. CDR3 amino acids: CASSPRGRNGYTF. CDR3 DNA: TGTGCCAGCAGCCCGAGGGGGCGTAATGGCTACACCTTC.

This clonotype has at least ten counts. This sequence joins TRBV7-8 and TRBJ1-5, with 8 bases matching TRBD1. V shed 4 bases and J 2 bases; nucleotides not matched to a gene: 13. Germline CDR1 reads SGHVS; CDR2 reads FQNEAQ. The CDR3 contains 18 residues. This chain's CDR3 is CASSSGQGGSLGNQPQHF. For the CDR3, the DNA is TGTGCCAGCAGCTCCGGACAGGGTGGTAGTTTGGGCAATCAGCCCCAGCATTTT.